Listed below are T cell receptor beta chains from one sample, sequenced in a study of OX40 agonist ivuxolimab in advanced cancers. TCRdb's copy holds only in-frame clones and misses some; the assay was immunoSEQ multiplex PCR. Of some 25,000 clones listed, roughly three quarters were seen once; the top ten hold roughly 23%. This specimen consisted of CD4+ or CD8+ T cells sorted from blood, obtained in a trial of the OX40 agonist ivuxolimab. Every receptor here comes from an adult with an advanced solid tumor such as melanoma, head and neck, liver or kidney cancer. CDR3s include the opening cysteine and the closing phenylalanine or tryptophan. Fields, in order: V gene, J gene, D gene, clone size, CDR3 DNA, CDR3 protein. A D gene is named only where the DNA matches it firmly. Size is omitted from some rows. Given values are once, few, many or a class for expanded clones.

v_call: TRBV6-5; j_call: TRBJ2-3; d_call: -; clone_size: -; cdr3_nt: TGTGCCAGCAGTTACCATGACGGTGCAGATACGCAGTATTTT; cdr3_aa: CASSYHDGADTQYF
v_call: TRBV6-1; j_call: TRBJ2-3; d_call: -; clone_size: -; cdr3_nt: TGTGCCAGCAGTGAAGGGGTAGGGAGCACAGATACGCAGTATTTT; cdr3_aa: CASSEGVGSTDTQYF
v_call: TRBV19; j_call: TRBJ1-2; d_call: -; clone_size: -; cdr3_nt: TGTGCCAGTAGTCCACAGGGCTATGGCTACACCTTC; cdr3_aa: CASSPQGYGYTF
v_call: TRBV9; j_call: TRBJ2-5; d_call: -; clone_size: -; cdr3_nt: TGTGCCAGCAGCGTAGTAGCGGTAGACAGGGCGCAAGAGACCCAGTACTTC; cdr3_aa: CASSVVAVDRAQETQYF
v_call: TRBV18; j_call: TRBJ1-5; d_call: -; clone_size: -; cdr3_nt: TGTGCCAGCTCACCCGACCCCCAGGAGCCCCAGCATTTT; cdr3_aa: CASSPDPQEPQHF
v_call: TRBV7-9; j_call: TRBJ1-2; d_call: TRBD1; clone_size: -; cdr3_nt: TGTGCCAGCAGCTATGGGACAGGGGACTTTGGCTACACCTTC; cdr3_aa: CASSYGTGDFGYTF
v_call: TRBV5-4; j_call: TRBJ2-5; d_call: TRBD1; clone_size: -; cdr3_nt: TGTGCCAGCAGCTCAGACAGGGAGGAGACCCAGTACTTC; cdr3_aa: CASSSDREETQYF
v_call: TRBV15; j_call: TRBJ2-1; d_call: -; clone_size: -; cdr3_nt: TGTGCCACCAGCAGTAACAATGAGCAGTTCTTC; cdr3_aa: CATSSNNEQFF
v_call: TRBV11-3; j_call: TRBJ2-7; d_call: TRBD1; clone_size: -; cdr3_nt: TGTGCCAGCAGCCCCCATGGGCAGGGGGCGTACGAGCAGTACTTC; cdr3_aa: CASSPHGQGAYEQYF
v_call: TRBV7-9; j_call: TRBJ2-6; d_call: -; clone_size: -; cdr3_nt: TGTGCCAGCAGCCCCGGGGACGGGGGCTCTGGGGCCAACGTCCTGACTTTC; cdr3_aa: CASSPGDGGSGANVLTF
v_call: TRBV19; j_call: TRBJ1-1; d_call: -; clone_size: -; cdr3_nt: TGTGCCACACGGTGGGCAGAAGGAATGGCTGAAGCTTTCTTT; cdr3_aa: CATRWAEGMAEAFF
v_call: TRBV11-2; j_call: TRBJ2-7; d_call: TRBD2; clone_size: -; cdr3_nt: TGTGCCAGCAGCTTAGATATAGGACTAGGGTTGAGCTCCTACGAGCAGTACTTC; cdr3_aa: CASSLDIGLGLSSYEQYF
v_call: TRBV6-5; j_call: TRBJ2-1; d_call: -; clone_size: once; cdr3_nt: TGTGCCAGCAGTTTATGGGGGAATGAGCAGTTCTTC; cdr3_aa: CASSLWGNEQFF